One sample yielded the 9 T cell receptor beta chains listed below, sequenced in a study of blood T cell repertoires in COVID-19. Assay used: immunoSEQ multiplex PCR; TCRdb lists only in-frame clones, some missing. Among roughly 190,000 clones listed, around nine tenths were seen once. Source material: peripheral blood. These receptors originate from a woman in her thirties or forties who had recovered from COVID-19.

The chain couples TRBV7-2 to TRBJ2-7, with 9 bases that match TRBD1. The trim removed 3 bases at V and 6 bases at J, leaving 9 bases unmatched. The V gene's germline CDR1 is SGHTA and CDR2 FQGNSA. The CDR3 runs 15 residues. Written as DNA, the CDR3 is TGTGCCAGCAGCTTGCCTAGGACAGGGGTTCTCGAGCAGTACTTC. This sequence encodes CASSLPRTGVLEQYF.

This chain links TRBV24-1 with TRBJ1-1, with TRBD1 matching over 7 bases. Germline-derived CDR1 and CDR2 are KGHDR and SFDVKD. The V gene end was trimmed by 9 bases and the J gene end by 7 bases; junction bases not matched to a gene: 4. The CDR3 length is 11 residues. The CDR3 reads CATGDRFEAFF. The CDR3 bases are TGTGCCACCGGGGACAGATTTGAAGCTTTCTTT.

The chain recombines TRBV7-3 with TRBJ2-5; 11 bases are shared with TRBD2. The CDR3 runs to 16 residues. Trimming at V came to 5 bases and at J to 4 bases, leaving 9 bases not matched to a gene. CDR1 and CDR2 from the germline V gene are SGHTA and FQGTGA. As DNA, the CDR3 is TGTGCCAGCAGCCCAACTAGCGGGAGTGGGTCAGAGACCCAGTACTTC. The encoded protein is CASSPTSGSGSETQYF.

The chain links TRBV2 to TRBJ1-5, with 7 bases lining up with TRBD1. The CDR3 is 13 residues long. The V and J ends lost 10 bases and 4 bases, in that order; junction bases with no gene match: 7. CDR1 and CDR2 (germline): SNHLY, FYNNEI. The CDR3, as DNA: TGTGCCACCCGAGGACAGGCTAATCAGCCCCAGCATTTT. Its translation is CATRGQANQPQHF.

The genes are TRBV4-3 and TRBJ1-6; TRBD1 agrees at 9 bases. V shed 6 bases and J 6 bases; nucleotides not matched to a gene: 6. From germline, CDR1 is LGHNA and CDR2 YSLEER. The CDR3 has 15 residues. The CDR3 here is CASSTGGRGNSPLHF. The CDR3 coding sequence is TGCGCCAGCAGTACAGGGGGCAGGGGTAATTCACCCCTCCACTTT.

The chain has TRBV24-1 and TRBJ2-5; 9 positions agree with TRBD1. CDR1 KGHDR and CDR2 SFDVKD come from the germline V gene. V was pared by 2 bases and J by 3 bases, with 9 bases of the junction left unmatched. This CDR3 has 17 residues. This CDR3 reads CATSDWGAGTGKETQYF. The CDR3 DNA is TGTGCCACCAGTGATTGGGGGGCCGGGACAGGGAAAGAGACCCAGTACTTC.

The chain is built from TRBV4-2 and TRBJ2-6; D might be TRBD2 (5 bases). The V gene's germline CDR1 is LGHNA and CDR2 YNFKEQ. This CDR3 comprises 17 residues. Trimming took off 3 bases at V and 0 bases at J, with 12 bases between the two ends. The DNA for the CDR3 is TGTGCCAGCAGCCAGGCGACTAAAAGCTCTGGGGCCAACGTCCTGACTTTC. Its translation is CASSQATKSSGANVLTF.

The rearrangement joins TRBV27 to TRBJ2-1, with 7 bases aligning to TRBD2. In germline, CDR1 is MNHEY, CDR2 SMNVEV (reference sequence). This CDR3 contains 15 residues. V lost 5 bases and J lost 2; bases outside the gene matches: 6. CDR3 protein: CASSLAVPTYNEQFF. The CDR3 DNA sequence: TGTGCCAGCAGTCTAGCGGTCCCAACCTACAATGAGCAGTTCTTC.

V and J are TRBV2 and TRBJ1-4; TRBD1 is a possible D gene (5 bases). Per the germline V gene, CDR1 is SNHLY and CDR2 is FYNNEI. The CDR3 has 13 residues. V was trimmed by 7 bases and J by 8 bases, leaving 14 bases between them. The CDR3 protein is CASIRGMGEKLFF. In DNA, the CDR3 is TGTGCCAGCATTCGGGGGATGGGGGAAAAACTGTTTTTT.